A single sample is the source of the 12 T cell receptor beta chains below, sequenced in a study of blood T cells in healthy people across ages. The second PCR ran about 7 to 12 cycles with a sample-barcoded 5' primer and J-beta primers. TCRdb ran MiXCR on the 5' RACE reads and lists one entry per CDR3 protein. The repertoire includes around 820,000 distinct CDR3 sequences, 25% of them detected once, and approximately 3.7% sits in the top ten. This sample also appeared in a second study, on T cells of mothers and their children.

The sample was blood. The receptors originated from a boy between 10 and 17 years old in good health.

This clonotype showed up just a few times. The chain uses TRBV25-1 and TRBJ1-4; no reliable D call. V shed 6 bases and J shed 4 bases, with 15 bases lying between them. The CDR3 consists of 15 residues. Germline loops: CDR1 MGHDK, CDR2 SYGVNS. CDR3 protein: CASSPGRELNEKLFF. The CDR3 DNA reads TGTGCCAGCAGCCCCGGCCGGGAGCTTAATGAAAAACTGTTTTTT.

The genes are TRBV24-1 and TRBJ2-2; no definite D call. Trimming cost V 4 bases and J 5 bases, with 7 bases left between them. The CDR3 runs to 13 residues. Germline CDR1 is KGHDR and CDR2 is SFDVKD. The DNA for the CDR3 is TGTGCCACCAGTGAGGACGGGACCGGGGAGCTGTTTTTT. Translated: CATSEDGTGELFF.

This clonotype was counted between two and nine times. CDR3 amino acids: CASGTRRASDTQYF. For the CDR3, the DNA is TGTGCCAGCGGTACGAGACGAGCGTCAGATACGCAGTATTTT. J is TRBJ2-3 and V is TRBV11-2, with D unclear. Germline-derived CDR1 and CDR2 are SGHAT and FQNNGV. The V and J ends lost 8 bases and 4 bases respectively, with 16 bases between them. The CDR3 has 14 amino acids.

This sequence joins TRBV7-2 and TRBJ1-2, with TRBD1 as a possible D gene (5 bases). Between the trimmed V and J ends, which lost 1 base and 6 bases, there was a span of 15 bases. The CDR3 spans 15 residues. The germline V gene encodes CDR1 SGHTA and CDR2 FQGNSA. The CDR3 sequence: CASSLGAGTADGYTF. CDR3 bases: TGTGCCAGCAGCTTAGGGGCCGGGACCGCAGATGGCTACACCTTC.

A note on this clonotype: A junction end diverges from the germline sequence, so it may reflect a read error. This chain joins TRBV29-1 and TRBJ1-4, with D unresolved. CDR1 is SQVTM and CDR2 is ANQGSEA in the germline V gene. The CDR3 totals 14 residues. The DNA for the CDR3 is TGCAGCGCCGAAGGGTCGGTGGCTGGTGAAAAACCGTTTTTT. Translating it yields CSAEGSVAGEKPFF.

V and J are TRBV18 and TRBJ2-1; 12 bases fit TRBD2. From germline, CDR1 is KGHSH and CDR2 LQKENI. The length of the CDR3 is 16 residues. Germline trimming cut 4 bases from V and 7 bases from J; bases unmatched to any gene: 8. The CDR3: CASSLPSGRARNEQFF. CDR3 sequence (DNA): TGTGCCAGCTCACTCCCTAGCGGGAGGGCCCGGAATGAGCAGTTCTTC. Combining the CDR3 with reference TRBV18 and TRBJ2-1 gives the whole variable domain NAGVMQNPRHLVRRRGQEARLRCSPMKGHSHVYWYRQLPEEGLKFMVYLQKENIIDESGMPKERFSAEFPKEGPSILRIQQVVRGDSAAYFCASSLPSGRARNEQFFGPGTRLTVL.

This chain connects TRBV27 to TRBJ2-3; D tentatively fits TRBD1 or TRBD2 (5 bases each). V was clipped by 7 bases and J by 2 bases, with 16 bases between them. The CDR3 totals 15 residues. Per germline, CDR1 MNHEY and CDR2 SMNVEV (reference sequence). CDR3 in DNA: TGTGCCAGCAAATTAGAGGGACGGGTCACAGATACGCAGTATTTT. It specifies CASKLEGRVTDTQYF.

This clonotype appeared a few times. The chain joins TRBV29-1 to TRBJ2-1; D remains unclear. Germline loops: CDR1 SQVTM, CDR2 ANQGSEA. The V and J ends lost 3 bases and 2 bases respectively, with 5 bases between them. The CDR3 is made up of 12 amino acids. CDR3 DNA sequence: TGCAGCGTTGACGAGGCCTACAATGAGCAGTTCTTC. Protein sequence: CSVDEAYNEQFF.

This clonotype was seen a handful of times. The rearrangement links TRBV7-8 to TRBJ1-4; D not resolved. The CDR3 contains 17 residues. Trimming left V 2 bases short and J 0 bases short, with 13 bases between. CDR1 and CDR2 from the germline V gene are SGHVS and FQNEAQ. The CDR3 protein is CASSLRLDIATNEKLFF. The DNA for the CDR3 is TGTGCCAGCAGCTTAAGGCTGGATATTGCAACTAATGAAAAACTGTTTTTT.

V usage is TRBV4-3 and J usage is TRBJ2-7, with unresolved D. V lost 4 bases to trimming and J lost 3 bases, with 16 bases between them. The CDR3 is made up of 15 amino acids. Germline V lookup: CDR1 LGHNA, CDR2 YSLEER. Written as DNA, the CDR3 is TGCGCCAGCAGCCCTTACGCAGGATCGGGCTACGAGCAGTACTTC. This gives the protein CASSPYAGSGYEQYF.

V and J are TRBV20-1 and TRBJ2-1; D could derive from TRBD1 or TRBD2 (5 bases each). V dropped 3 bases and J dropped 4 bases, with 19 bases sitting between them. Germline assignment: CDR1 DFQATT and CDR2 SNEGSKA (reference sequence). There are 16 residues in the CDR3. CDR3 DNA: TGCAGTGCTAGCTTGACCCGAGGGGCCAGTTACAATGAGCAGTTCTTC. It translates to CSASLTRGASYNEQFF.

Comments on this clonotype: It is unclear where the CDR3 begins or ends on the DNA, so no DNA is shown, and the CDR3 is as TCRdb lists it. V and J are TRBV23-1 and TRBJ1-4. TRBV23-1 is labeled an ORF, and its function is uncertain. The length of the CDR3 is 17 amino acids, counting both ends. The CDR3 loop reads CASRGLSTGQLMKNCFF.